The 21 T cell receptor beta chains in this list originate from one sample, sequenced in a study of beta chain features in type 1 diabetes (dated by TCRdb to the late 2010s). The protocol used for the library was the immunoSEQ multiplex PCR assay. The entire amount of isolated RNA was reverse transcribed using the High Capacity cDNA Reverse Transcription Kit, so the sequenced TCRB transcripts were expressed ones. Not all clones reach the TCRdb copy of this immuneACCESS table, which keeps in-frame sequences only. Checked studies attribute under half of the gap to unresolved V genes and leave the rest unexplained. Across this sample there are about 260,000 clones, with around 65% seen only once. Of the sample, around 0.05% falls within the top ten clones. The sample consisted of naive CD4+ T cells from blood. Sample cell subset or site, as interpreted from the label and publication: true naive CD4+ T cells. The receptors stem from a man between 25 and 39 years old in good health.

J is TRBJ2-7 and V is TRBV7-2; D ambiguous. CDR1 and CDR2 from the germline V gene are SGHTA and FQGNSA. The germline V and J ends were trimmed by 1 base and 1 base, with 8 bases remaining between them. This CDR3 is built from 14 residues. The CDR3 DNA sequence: TGTGCCAGCAGCTTAGACCCACCTTCCTACGAGCAGTACTTC. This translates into CASSLDPPSYEQYF.

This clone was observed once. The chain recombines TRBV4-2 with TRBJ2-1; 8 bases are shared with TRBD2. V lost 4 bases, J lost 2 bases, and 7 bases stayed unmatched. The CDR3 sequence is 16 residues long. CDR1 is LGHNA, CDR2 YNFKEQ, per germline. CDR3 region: CASSPRLAQAYNEQFF. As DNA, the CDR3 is TGTGCCAGCAGCCCTAGACTAGCGCAGGCCTACAATGAGCAGTTCTTC.

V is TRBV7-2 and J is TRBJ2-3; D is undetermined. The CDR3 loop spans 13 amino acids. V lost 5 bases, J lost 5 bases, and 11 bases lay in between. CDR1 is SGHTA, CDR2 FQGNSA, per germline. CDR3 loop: CASSLTPKDTQYF. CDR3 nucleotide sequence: TGTGCCAGCAGCCTGACCCCCAAAGATACGCAGTATTTT.

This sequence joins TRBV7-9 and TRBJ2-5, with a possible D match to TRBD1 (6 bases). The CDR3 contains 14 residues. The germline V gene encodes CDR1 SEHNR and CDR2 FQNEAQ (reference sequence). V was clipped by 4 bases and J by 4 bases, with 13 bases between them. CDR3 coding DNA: TGTGCCAGCAGCTCCAGGGGTTCGGTAGAGACCCAGTACTTC. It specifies CASSSRGSVETQYF. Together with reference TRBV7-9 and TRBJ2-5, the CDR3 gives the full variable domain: DTGVSQNPRHKITKRGQNVTFRCDPISEHNRLYWYRQTLGQGPEFLTYFQNEAQLEKSRLLSDRFSAERPKGSFSTLEIQRTEQGDSAMYLCASSSRGSVETQYFGPGTRLLVL.

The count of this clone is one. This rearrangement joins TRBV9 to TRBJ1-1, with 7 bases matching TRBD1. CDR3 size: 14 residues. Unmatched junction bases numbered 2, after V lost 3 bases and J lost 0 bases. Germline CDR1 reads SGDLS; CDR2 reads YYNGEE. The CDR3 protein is CASSAGQVNTEAFF. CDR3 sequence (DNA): TGTGCCAGCAGCGCCGGACAGGTGAACACTGAAGCTTTCTTT.

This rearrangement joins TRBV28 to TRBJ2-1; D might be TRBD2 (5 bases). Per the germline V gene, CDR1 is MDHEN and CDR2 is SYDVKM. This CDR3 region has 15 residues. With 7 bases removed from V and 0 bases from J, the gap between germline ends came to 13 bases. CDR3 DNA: TGTGCCAGCATCGGCGCAGGACTCTCCTACAATGAGCAGTTCTTC. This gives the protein CASIGAGLSYNEQFF.

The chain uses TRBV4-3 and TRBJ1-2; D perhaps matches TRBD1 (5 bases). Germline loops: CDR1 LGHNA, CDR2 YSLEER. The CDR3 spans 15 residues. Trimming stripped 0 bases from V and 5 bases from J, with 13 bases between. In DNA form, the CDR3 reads TGCGCCAGCAGCCAAGATCAACAGGACTTTTATGGCTACACCTTC. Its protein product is CASSQDQQDFYGYTF.

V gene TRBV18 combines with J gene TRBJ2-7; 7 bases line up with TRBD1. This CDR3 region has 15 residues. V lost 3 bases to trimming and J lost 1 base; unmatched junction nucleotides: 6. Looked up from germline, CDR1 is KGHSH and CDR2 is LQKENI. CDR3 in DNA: TGTGCCAGCTCACCTAGACAGGGCGATTCCTACGAGCAGTACTTC. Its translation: CASSPRQGDSYEQYF.

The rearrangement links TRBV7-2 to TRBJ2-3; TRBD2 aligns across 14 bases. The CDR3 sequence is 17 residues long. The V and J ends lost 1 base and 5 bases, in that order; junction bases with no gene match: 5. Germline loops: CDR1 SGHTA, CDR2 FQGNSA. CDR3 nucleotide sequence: TGTGCCAGCAGCTTAGACGGGACTAGCGGGAGTGGAGATACGCAGTATTTT. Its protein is CASSLDGTSGSGDTQYF.

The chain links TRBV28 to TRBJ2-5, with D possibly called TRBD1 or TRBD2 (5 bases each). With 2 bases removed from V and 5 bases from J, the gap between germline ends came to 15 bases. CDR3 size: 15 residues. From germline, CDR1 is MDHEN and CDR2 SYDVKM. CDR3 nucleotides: TGTGCCAGCAGTTTAGGGGGACGCCTAGGGGAGACCCAGTACTTC. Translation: CASSLGGRLGETQYF.

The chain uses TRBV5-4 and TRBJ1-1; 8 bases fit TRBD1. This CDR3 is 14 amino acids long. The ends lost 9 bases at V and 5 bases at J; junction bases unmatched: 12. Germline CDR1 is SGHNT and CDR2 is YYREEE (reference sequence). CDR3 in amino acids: CAIGRGQGKTEAFF. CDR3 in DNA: TGTGCCATAGGACGTGGACAGGGTAAAACTGAAGCTTTCTTT.

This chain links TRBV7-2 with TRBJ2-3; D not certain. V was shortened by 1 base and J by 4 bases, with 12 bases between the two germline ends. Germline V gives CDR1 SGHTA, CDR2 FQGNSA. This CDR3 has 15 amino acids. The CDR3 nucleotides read TGTGCCAGCAGCTTAGAGGGTAGCTCCGCAGATACGCAGTATTTT. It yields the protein CASSLEGSSADTQYF.

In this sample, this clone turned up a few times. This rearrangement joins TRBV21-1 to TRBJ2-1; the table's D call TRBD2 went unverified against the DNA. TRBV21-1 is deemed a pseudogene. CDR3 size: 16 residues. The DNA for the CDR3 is TGTGCCAGCAGCAAAGGGGTGGAGCGGGAGAGAGTTGAGCAGTTCTTC. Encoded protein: CASSKGVERERVEQFF.

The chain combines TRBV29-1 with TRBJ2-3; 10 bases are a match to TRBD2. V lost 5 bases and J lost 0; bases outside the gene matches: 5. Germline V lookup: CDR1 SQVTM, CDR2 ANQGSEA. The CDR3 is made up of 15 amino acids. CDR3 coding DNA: TGCAGCGTTAAAGGGACTAGCGAGAGCACAGATACGCAGTATTTT. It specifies CSVKGTSESTDTQYF.

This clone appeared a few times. As DNA, the CDR3 is TGTGCCTGGCGACGGACCGGCTCCTACAATGAGCAGTTCTTC. Translated, it gives CAWRRTGSYNEQFF. V is TRBV30 and J is TRBJ2-1; D is undetermined. Germline loops: CDR1 GTSNPN, CDR2 SVGIG (reference sequence). The CDR3 is made up of 14 amino acids. The V end was cut by 5 bases, the J end by 0 bases, with 11 bases between.

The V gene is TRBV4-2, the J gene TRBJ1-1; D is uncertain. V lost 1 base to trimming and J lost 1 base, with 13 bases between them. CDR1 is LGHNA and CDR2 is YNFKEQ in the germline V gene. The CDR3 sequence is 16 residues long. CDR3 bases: TGTGCCAGCAGCCAAGTCTTGAAGGGAGGGAACACTGAAGCTTTCTTT. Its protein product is CASSQVLKGGNTEAFF.

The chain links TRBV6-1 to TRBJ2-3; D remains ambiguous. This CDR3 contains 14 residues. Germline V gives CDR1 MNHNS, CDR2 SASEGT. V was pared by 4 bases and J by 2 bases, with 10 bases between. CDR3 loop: CASSARLVTDTQYF. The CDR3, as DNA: TGTGCCAGCAGTGCGCGGTTGGTCACAGATACGCAGTATTTT.

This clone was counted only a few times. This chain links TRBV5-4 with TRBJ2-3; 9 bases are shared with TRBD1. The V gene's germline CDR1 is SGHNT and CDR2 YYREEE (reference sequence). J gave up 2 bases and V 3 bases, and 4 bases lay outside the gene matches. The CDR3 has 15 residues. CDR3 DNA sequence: TGTGCCAGCAGCTGGGACAGGGAATTCACAGATACGCAGTATTTT. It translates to CASSWDREFTDTQYF.

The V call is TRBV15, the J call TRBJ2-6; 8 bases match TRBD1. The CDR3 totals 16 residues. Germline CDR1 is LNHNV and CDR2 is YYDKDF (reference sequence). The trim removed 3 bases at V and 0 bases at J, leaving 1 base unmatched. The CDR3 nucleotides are TGTGCCACCAGCAGGGACAGGGACTCTGGGGCCAACGTCCTGACTTTC. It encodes CATSRDRDSGANVLTF.

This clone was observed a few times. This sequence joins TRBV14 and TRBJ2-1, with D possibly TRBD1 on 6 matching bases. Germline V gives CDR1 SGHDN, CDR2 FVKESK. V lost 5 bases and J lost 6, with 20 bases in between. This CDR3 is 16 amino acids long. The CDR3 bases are TGTGCCAGCAGCGCCGCACAGGGCATCGTTCTCAATGAGCAGTTCTTC. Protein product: CASSAAQGIVLNEQFF.

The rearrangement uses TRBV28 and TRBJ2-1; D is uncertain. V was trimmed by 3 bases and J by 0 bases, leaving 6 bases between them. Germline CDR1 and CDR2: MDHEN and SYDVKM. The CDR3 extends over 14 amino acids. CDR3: CASSLTSSYNEQFF. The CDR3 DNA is TGTGCCAGCAGTTTGACGAGCTCCTACAATGAGCAGTTCTTC.